What follows are 4 T cell receptor beta chains derived from one specimen sequenced in a study of CD4 and CD8 cells across lung adenocarcinoma regions. In TCRdb, the PCR reads were re-called with MiXCR into one record per CDR3 protein. The data hold about 12,000 distinct CDR3 sequences, with 40% to 50% observed a single time. The material sequenced was CD8+ T cells from the margin of a lung tumor. Receptors were obtained from a female donor with lung adenocarcinoma. The CD4 and CD8 labels of this study may be unreliable.

This chain uses TRBV6-2 or TRBV6-3 with TRBJ1-1; D may be TRBD1 (6 bases). This CDR3 contains 12 residues. Trimming took off 9 bases at V and 3 bases at J, with 11 bases between the two ends. Germline V gives CDR1 MNHEY, CDR2 SVGEGT. The CDR3, as DNA: TGTGCCAGTAAAAAGGGGGACACTGAAGCTTTCTTT. It codes for CASKKGDTEAFF.

The V gene is TRBV6-1, the J gene TRBJ2-4; 8 bases align to TRBD2. The DNA matches TRBJ2-3 better at its end, which makes the J call doubtful. The CDR3 is made up of 14 amino acids. In germline, CDR1 is MNHNS, CDR2 SASEGT. The DNA of the CDR3 is TGTGCCGGCCGGGGGCGGGGGGCGAAAAACACTCAGTATTTT. This gives the protein CAGRGRGAKNTQYF.

The chain uses TRBV6-1 and TRBJ2-3; D is uncertain. This CDR3 has 16 amino acids. Trimming shortened V by 5 bases and J by 0 bases, and 15 bases separated the two germline ends. The germline V gene has CDR1 MNHNS and CDR2 SASEGT. CDR3 protein: CASSRTAGASTDTQYF. DNA for the CDR3: TGTGCCAGCAGTCGGACCGCAGGAGCTAGCACAGATACGCAGTATTTT.

The chain links TRBV11-2 to TRBJ2-2, with D possibly TRBD2 on 6 matching bases. Trimming left V 1 base short and J 0 bases short, with 12 bases between. This CDR3 is 17 amino acids long. Germline V gene lookup returns CDR1 SGHAT and CDR2 FQNNGV. This CDR3 is CASSLVGRGTNTGELFF. CDR3 sequence (DNA): TGTGCCAGCAGCTTAGTGGGGCGGGGAACGAACACCGGGGAGCTGTTTTTT.